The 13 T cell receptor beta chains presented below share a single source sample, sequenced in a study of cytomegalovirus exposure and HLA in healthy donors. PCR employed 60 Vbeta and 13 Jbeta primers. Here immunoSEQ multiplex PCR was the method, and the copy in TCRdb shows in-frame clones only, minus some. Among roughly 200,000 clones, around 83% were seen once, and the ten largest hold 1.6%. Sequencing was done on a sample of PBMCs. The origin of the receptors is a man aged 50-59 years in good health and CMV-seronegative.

The CDR3, as DNA: TGCGCCAGCAGCTTGAGCGGGGCCACCTACGAGCAGTACTTC. Translation gives CASSLSGATYEQYF. The V gene is TRBV5-1, the J gene TRBJ2-7; 7 bases fit TRBD2. Germline CDR1 SGHRS, CDR2 YFSETQ. This CDR3 is 14 amino acids long. V shed 1 base and J 2 bases; nucleotides not matched to a gene: 3.

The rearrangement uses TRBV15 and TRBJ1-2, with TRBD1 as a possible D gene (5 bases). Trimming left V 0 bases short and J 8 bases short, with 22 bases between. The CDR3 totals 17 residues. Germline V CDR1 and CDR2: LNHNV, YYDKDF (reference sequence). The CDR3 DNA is TGTGCCACCAGCAGAGATGGGTACGGGGGAGGAGGAGGAGGCTACACCTTC. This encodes CATSRDGYGGGGGGYTF.

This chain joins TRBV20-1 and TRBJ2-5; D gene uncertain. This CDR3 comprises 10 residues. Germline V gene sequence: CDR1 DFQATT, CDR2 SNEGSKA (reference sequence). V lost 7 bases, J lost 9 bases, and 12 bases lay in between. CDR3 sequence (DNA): TGCAGTGTCCCGGTCGGAGCCCAGTACTTC. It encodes CSVPVGAQYF.

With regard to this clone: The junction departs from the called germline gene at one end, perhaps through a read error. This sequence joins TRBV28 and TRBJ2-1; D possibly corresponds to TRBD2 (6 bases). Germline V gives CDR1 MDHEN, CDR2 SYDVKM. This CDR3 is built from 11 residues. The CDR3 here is CASSLTSTRLF. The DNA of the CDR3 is TGTGCCAGCAGTTTAACTAGCACTCGGCTCTTC.

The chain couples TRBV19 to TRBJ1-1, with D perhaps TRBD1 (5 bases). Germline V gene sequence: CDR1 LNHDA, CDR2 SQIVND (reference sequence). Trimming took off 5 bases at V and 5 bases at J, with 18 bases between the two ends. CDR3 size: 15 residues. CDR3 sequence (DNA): TGTGCCAGTAGTTTCCTGGGAGGGGCTGGGACTGAAGCTTTCTTT. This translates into CASSFLGGAGTEAFF.

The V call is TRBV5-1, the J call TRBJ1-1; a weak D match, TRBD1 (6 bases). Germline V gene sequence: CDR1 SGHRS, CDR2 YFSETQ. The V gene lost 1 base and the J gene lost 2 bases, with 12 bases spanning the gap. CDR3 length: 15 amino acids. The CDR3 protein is CASSLLGRGNTEAFF. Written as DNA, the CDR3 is TGCGCCAGCAGCTTGCTCGGCAGGGGAAACACTGAAGCTTTCTTT.

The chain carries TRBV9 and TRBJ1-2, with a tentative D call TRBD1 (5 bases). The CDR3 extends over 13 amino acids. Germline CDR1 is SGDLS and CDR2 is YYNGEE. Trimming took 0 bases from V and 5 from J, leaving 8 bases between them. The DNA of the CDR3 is TGTGCCAGCAGCGTAGATGGGGGGTATGGCTACACCTTC. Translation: CASSVDGGYGYTF.

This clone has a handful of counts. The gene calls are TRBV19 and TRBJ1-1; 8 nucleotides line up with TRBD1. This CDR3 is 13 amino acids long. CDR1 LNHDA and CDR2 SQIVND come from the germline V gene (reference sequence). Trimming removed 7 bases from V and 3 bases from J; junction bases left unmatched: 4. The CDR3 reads CASTGQGYTEAFF. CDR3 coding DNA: TGTGCCAGTACCGGACAGGGATACACTGAAGCTTTCTTT.

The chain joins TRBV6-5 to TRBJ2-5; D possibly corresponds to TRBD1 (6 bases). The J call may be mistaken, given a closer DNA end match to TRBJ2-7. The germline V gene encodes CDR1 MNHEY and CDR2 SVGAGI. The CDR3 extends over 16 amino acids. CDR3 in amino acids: CASSSSYRVQMSEQYF. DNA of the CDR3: TGTGCCAGCAGTTCCTCCTACAGGGTTCAGATGAGCGAGCAGTACTTC.

CDR3 sequence reads: CASSPVAEREKLFF. CDR3 nucleotides: TGTGCCAGCTCACCAGTGGCCGAGCGCGAAAAACTGTTTTTT. The V call is TRBV18, the J call TRBJ1-4; D gene unclear. The ends were cut back, 2 bases at V and 8 bases at J, with 12 bases in the middle. Looked up from germline, CDR1 is KGHSH and CDR2 is LQKENI. This CDR3 comprises 14 residues.

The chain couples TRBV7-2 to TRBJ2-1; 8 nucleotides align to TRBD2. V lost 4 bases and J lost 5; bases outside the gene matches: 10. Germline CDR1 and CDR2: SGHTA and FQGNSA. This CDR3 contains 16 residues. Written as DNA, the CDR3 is TGTGCCAGCAGCTCTCGAGTCGGGAGGGCTCACAATGAGCAGTTCTTC. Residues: CASSSRVGRAHNEQFF.

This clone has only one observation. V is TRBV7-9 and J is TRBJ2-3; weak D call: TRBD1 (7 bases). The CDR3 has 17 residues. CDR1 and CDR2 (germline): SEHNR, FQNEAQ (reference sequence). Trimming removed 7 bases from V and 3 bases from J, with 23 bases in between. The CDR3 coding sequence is TGTGCCAGCACCCTACTAGGGAGGACAGGAGGTACAGATACGCAGTATTTT. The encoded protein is CASTLLGRTGGTDTQYF.

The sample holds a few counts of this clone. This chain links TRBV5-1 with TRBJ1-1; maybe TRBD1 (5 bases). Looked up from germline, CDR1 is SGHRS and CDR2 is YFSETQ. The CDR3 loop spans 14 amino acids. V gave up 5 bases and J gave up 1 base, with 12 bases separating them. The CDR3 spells CASSQRTGNTEAFF. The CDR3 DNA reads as TGCGCCAGCAGTCAACGTACAGGGAACACTGAAGCTTTCTTT. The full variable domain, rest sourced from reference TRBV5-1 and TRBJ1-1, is KAGVTQTPRYLIKTRGQQVTLSCSPISGHRSVSWYQQTPGQGLQFLFEYFSETQRNKGNFPGRFSGRQFSNSRSEMNVSTLELGDSALYLCASSQRTGNTEAFFGQGTRLTVV.